This T cell receptor beta chain came from a study of regulatory T cells in long-lasting Graves disease. General observations from the study: Peripheral blood was the sole material, not thyroid tissue.

The TCR beta library used iRepertoire HTBI primers with Arm-PCR amplification of CDR3. TCRdb re-analysed the multiplex PCR reads in MiXCR, keeping a single row per CDR3 protein. Of about 340,000 distinct CDR3 sequences listed, around a fifth are singletons. Specified time point: persistent/refractory GD, antithyroid drugs over 5 years with positive TRAb. TCR sequences were obtained from RNA taken from PBMCs. Details on this clonotype: Its antigen is unidentified.

The sample was peripheral blood mononuclear cells (PBMCs), taken when the disease was refractory, from a patient treated with antithyroid drugs. The receptor was derived from a female donor with Graves disease.

The CDR3 region has the DNA TGCAGCGTTGAGAGAGCGGGAGCAGATACGCAGTATTTT. It yields the protein CSVERAGADTQYF. The rearrangement links TRBV29-1 to TRBJ2-3; 8 positions match TRBD2. This CDR3 is 13 amino acids long. CDR1 is SQVTM and CDR2 is ANQGSEA in the germline V gene. J lost 4 bases, V lost 3 bases, and 3 bases had no gene match.